What follows are 7 T cell receptor beta chains derived from one specimen sequenced in a study of metastatic and nonmetastatic thyroid tumors (dated by TCRdb to 2018 to 2021). None of the patients had been given any treatment before thyroid surgery. The library was produced with PCR. Sequencing instrument: Illumina HiSeq 4000. TCRdb cleaned the public reads at Q25 with fastp, built clones with MiXCR and kept in-frame beta chains. This sample comprises roughly 40,000 clones, 9% to 13% of them detected only once. Approximately 8.8% of the sample comes from the top ten. The sample was blood. Receptors originate from a male donor with papillary thyroid cancer or a benign thyroid nodule (not recorded which). Some clones in this sample may be carry-over from other donors' samples.

This clone was observed many times. The V and J genes are TRBV19 and TRBJ1-1; D possibly corresponds to TRBD1 (5 bases). The V end was cut by 7 bases, the J end by 4 bases, with 16 bases between. The CDR3 is made up of 14 amino acids. CDR1 LNHDA and CDR2 SQIVND come from the germline V gene (reference sequence). CDR3 DNA: TGTGCCAGTACAGGTGAGGGGCACGGCACTGAAGCTTTCTTT. It codes for CASTGEGHGTEAFF.

This clone came up many times. Here the CDR3 reads CASSLSLAGGLSHEQYF. In nucleotides, the CDR3 is TGTGCCAGCAGCTTGTCCCTCGCGGGAGGCCTCTCTCACGAGCAGTACTTC. The chain carries TRBV5-4 and TRBJ2-7, with 8 bases fitting TRBD2. Germline values: CDR1 SGHNT, CDR2 YYREEE (reference sequence). The CDR3 covers 17 residues. Trimming took 1 base from V and 5 from J; bases not matched to a gene: 14.

This clone was counted at least ten times. The chain couples TRBV20-1 to TRBJ1-2; 8 bases map to TRBD1. V lost 7 bases to trimming and J lost 0 bases; unmatched junction nucleotides: 4. The germline V gene has CDR1 DFQATT and CDR2 SNEGSKA (reference sequence). There are 13 residues in the CDR3. Here the CDR3 DNA reads TGCAGTGGGGACAGGAACACTAACTATGGCTACACCTTC. Encoded protein: CSGDRNTNYGYTF.

The sample holds many counts of this clone. V gene TRBV10-2 combines with J gene TRBJ2-3; the D is unclear. V lost 2 bases and J lost 2, with 8 bases in between. The CDR3 contains 14 residues. Germline loops: CDR1 WSHSY, CDR2 SAAADI. CDR3 bases: TGCGCCAGCAGTGAGGAGATTACCACAGATACGCAGTATTTT. Amino acid sequence: CASSEEITTDTQYF.

Many counts were recorded for this clone. This chain links TRBV13 with TRBJ2-1; D tentatively fits TRBD1 or TRBD2 (5 bases each). The CDR3 sequence is 13 residues long. The V gene lost 0 bases and the J gene lost 8 bases, with 8 bases spanning the gap. Looked up from germline, CDR1 is PRHDT and CDR2 is FYEKMQ (reference sequence). DNA of the CDR3: TGTGCCAGCAGCTTAGGGGGGGTCGATGAGCAGTTCTTC. As protein: CASSLGGVDEQFF.

The V call is TRBV7-2, the J call TRBJ1-6, with 7 bases fitting TRBD1. The length of the CDR3 is 13 residues. J was trimmed by 8 bases and V by 5 bases; bases with no gene match: 3. Germline loops: CDR1 SGHTA, CDR2 FQGNSA. The CDR3 DNA reads as TGTGCCAGCAGCCTAACAGGGGATTCACCCCTCCACTTT. Protein product: CASSLTGDSPLHF.

This clone was detected many times. The CDR3 bases are TGTGCCAGCAGTTTAGGGGGGAGACAGTACTTC. Encoded protein: CASSLGGRQYF. The chain is built from TRBV28 and TRBJ2-7, with D possibly TRBD2 on 6 matching bases. V was trimmed by 2 bases and J by 10 bases, leaving 9 bases between them. The CDR3 is 11 amino acids. The germline V gene encodes CDR1 MDHEN and CDR2 SYDVKM.